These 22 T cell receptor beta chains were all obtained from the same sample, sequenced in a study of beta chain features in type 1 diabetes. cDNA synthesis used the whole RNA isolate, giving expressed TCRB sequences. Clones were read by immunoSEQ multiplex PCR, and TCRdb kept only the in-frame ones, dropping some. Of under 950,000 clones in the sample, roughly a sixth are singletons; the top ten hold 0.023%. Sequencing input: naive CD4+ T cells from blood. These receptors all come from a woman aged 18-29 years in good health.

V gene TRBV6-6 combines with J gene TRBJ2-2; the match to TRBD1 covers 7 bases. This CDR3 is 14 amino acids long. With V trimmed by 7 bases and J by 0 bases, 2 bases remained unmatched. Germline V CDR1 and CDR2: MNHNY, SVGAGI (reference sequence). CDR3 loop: CASTDRANTGELFF. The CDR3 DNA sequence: TGTGCCAGCACCGACAGGGCGAACACCGGGGAGCTGTTTTTT.

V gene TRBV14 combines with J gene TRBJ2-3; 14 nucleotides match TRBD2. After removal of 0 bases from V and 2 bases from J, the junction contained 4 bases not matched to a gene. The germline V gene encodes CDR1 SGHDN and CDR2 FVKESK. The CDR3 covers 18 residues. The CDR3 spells CASSQESGLAGVTDTQYF. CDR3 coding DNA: TGTGCCAGCAGCCAAGAATCGGGACTAGCGGGAGTCACAGATACGCAGTATTTT.

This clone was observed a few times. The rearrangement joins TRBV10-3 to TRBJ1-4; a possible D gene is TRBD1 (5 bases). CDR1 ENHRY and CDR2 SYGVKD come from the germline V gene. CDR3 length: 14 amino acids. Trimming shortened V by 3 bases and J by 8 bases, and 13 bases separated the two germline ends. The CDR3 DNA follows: TGTGCCATCAGTGATAGGTCCGGGGCAGAAAAACTGTTTTTT. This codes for CAISDRSGAEKLFF.

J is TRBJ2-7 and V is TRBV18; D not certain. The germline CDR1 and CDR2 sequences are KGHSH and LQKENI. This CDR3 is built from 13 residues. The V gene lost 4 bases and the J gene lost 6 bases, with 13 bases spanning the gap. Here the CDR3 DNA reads TGTGCCAGCTCACTCCGGGCCAAGGGCGAGCAGTACTTC. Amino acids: CASSLRAKGEQYF.

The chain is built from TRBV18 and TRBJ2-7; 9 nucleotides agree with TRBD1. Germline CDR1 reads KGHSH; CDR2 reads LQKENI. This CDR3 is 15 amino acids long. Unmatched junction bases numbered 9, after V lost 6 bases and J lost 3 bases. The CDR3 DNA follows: TGTGCCAGCTCCCTCACAGGGACAGGGAACTACGAGCAGTACTTC. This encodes CASSLTGTGNYEQYF.

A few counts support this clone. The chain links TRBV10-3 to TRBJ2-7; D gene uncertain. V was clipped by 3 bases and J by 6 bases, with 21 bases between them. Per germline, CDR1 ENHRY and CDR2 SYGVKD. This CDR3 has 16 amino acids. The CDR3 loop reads CAISERARSFKLEQYF. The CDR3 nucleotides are TGTGCCATCAGTGAAAGGGCGAGGAGTTTTAAGCTCGAGCAGTACTTC.

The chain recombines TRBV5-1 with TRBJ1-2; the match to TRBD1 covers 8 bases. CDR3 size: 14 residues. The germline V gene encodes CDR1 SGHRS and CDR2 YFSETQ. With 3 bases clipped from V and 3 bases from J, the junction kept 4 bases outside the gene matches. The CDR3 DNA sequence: TGCGCCAGCAGCTCCATGACAGGGGACTATGGCTACACCTTC. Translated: CASSSMTGDYGYTF.

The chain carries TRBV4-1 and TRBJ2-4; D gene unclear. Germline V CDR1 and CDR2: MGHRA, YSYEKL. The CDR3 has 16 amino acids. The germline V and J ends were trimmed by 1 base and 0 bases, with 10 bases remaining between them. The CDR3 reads CASSQGVPLAKNIQYF. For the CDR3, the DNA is TGCGCCAGCAGCCAAGGGGTGCCGCTAGCCAAAAACATTCAGTACTTC.

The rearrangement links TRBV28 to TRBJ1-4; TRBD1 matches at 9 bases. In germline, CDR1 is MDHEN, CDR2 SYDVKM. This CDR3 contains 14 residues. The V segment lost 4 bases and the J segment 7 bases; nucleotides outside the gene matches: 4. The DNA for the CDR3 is TGTGCCAGCAGTTGGACAGGGGAGGGTGAAAAACTGTTTTTT. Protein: CASSWTGEGEKLFF.

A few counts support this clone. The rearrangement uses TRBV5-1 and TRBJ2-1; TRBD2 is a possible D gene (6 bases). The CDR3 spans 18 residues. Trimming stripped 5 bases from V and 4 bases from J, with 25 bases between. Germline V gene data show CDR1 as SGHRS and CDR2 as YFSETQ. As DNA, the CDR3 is TGCGCCAGCAGTCCAGCCTCAACTAGCTCCATTTCGTACAATGAGCAGTTCTTC. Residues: CASSPASTSSISYNEQFF.

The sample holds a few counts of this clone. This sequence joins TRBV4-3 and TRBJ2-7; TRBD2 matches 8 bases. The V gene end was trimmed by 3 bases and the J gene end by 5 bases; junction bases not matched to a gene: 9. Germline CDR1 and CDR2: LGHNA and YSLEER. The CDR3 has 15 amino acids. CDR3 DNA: TGCGCCAGCAGCCAGAATAGCGGGATTGTCGACGAGCAGTACTTC. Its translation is CASSQNSGIVDEQYF.

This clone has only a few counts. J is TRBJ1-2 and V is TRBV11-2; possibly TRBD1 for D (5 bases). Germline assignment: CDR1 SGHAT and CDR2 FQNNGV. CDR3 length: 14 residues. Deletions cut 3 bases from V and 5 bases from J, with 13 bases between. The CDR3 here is CASSFARAEYGYTF. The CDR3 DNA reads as TGTGCCAGCAGCTTTGCCAGGGCGGAGTATGGCTACACCTTC.

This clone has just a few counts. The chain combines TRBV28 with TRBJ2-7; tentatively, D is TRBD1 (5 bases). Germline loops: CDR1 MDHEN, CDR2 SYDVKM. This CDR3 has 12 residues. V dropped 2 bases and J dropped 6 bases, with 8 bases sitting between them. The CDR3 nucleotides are TGTGCCAGCAGTTTACACAGGACCGAGCAGTACTTC. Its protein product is CASSLHRTEQYF.

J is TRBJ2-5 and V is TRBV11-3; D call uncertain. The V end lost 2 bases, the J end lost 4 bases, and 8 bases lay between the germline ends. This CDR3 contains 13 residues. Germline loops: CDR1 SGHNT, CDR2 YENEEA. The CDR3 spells CASSLRATETQYF. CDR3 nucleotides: TGTGCCAGCAGCTTACGGGCAACAGAGACCCAGTACTTC. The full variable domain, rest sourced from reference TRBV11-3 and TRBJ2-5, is EAGVVQSPRYKIIEKKQPVAFWCNPISGHNTLYWYLQNLGQGPELLIRYENEEAVDDSQLPKDRFSAERLKGVDSTLKIQPAELGDSAVYLCASSLRATETQYFGPGTRLLVL.

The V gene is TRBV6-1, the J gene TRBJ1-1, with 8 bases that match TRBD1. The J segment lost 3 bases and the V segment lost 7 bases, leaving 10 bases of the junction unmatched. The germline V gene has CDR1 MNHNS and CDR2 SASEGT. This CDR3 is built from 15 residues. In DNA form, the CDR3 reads TGTGCCAGCACCACGGGGGACAGGCTACACACTGAAGCTTTCTTT. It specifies CASTTGDRLHTEAFF.

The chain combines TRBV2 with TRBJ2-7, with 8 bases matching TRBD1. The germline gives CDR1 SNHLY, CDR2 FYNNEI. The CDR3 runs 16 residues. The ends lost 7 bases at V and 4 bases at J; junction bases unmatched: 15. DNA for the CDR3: TGTGCCAGCATCGGACAGGGAGACGGTCCTTCGTACGAGCAGTACTTC. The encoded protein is CASIGQGDGPSYEQYF.

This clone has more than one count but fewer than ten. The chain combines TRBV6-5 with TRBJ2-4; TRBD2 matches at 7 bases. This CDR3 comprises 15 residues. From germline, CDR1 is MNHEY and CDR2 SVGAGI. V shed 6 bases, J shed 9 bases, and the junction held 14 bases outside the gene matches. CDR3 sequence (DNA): TGTGCCAGCAGGCCCAACGGGGCCAGCGGGGTCATTCAGTACTTC. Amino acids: CASRPNGASGVIQYF.

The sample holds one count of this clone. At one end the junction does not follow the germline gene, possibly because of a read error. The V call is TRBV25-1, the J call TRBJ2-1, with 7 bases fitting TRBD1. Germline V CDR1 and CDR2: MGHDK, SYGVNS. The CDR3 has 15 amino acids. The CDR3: CASSKRSDRVGEQFF. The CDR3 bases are TGTGCCAGCAGTAAACGCTCAGACAGGGTCGGTGAGCAATTCTTC.

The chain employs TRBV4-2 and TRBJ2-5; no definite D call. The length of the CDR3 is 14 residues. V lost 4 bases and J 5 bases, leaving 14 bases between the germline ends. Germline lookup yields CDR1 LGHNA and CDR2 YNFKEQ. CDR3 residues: CASSPVGGVETQYF. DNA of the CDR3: TGTGCCAGCAGCCCCGTGGGTGGCGTGGAGACCCAGTACTTC.

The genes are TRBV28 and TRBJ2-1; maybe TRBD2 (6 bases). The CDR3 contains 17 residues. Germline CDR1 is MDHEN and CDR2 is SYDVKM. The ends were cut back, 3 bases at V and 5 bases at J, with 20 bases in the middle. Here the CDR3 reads CASSFLIRGRKDNEQFF. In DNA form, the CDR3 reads TGTGCCAGCAGTTTTCTCATCCGGGGGAGGAAGGACAATGAGCAGTTCTTC.

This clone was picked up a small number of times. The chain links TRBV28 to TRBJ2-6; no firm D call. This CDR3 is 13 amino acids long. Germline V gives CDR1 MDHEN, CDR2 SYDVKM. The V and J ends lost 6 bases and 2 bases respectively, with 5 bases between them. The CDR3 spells CASRQTGANVLTF. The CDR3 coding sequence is TGTGCCAGCAGGCAAACTGGGGCCAACGTCCTGACTTTC.

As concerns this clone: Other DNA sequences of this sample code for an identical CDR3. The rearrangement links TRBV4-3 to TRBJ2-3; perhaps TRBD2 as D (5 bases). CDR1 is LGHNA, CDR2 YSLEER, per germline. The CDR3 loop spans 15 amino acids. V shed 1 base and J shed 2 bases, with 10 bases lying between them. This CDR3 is CASSQGQRSTDTQYF. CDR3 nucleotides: TGCGCCAGCAGCCAAGGGCAGCGGTCCACAGATACGCAGTATTTT.